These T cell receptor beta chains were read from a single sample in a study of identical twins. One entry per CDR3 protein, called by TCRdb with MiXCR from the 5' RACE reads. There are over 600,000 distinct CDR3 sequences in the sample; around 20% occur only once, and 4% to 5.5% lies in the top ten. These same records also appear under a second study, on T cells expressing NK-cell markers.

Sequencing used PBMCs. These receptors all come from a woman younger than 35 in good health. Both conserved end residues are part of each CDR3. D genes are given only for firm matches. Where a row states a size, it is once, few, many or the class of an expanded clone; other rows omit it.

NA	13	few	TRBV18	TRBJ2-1	CASSPTVVNEQFF	TGTGCCAGCTCACCAACAGTGGTGAATGAGCAGTTCTTC
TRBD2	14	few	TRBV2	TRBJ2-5	CASTPLAGGETQYF	TGTGCCAGCACCCCCCTAGCGGGGGGAGAGACCCAGTACTTC
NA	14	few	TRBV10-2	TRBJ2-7	CASSESAPPYEQYF	TGCGCCAGCAGTGAGTCGGCACCGCCGTACGAGCAGTACTTC
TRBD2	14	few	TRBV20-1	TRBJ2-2	CSARWRGGTGELFF	TGCAGTGCTAGATGGCGGGGGGGCACCGGGGAGCTGTTTTTT
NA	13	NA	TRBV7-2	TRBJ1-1	CASSLSGWLGAFF	TGTGCCAGCAGCTTATCTGGATGGTTGGGAGCTTTCTTT
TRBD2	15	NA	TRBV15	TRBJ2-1	CATSRDSGRASEQFF	TGTGCCACCAGCAGAGATAGCGGGAGGGCGAGTGAGCAGTTCTTC
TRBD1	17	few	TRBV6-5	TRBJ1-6	CASSYFPSTGGNSPLHF	TGTGCCAGCAGTTACTTTCCTTCGACAGGGGGTAATTCACCCCTCCACTTT
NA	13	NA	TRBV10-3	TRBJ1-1	CAISGPGNTEAFF	TGTGCCATCAGTGGTCCCGGTAACACTGAAGCTTTCTTT
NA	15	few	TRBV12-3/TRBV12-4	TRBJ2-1	CASSRLIGSYNEQFF	TGTGCCAGCAGCCGCCTTATCGGCTCCTACAATGAGCAGTTCTTC
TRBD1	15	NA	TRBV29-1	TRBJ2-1	CSVEPMGQGENEQFF	TGCAGCGTTGAGCCCATGGGACAGGGAGAAAATGAGCAGTTCTTC
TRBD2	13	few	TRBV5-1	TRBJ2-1	CASSSSGANEQFF	TGCGCCAGCAGCTCTAGCGGGGCTAATGAGCAGTTCTTC
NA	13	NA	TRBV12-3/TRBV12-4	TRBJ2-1	CASSSPPGIRQFF	TGTGCCAGCAGTTCCCCCCCGGGTATTCGGCAGTTCTTC
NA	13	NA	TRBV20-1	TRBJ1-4	CSARGLTNEKLFF	TGCAGTGCTAGAGGGTTGACTAATGAAAAACTGTTTTTT
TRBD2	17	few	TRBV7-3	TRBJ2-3	CASSLGGGATFTDTQYF	TGTGCCAGCAGCTTAGGCGGGGGAGCCACCTTCACAGATACGCAGTATTTT
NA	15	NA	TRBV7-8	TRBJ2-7	CASSQGGLGAYEQYF	TGTGCCAGCAGCCAGGGTGGCCTGGGGGCCTACGAGCAGTACTTC
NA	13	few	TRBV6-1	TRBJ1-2	CASSVQGLYGYTF	TGTGCCAGCAGCGTCCAGGGCCTATATGGCTACACCTTC
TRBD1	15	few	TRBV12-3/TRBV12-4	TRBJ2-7	CASTLSGRGPYEQYF	TGTGCCAGCACCTTATCCGGCAGGGGGCCCTACGAGCAGTACTTC
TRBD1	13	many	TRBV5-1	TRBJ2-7	CASSFGQGDEQYF	TGCGCCAGCAGCTTCGGACAGGGTGACGAGCAGTACTTC
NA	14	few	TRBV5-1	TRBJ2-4	CASSLASGSNIQYF	TGCGCCAGCAGCTTGGCCAGTGGTTCAAACATTCAGTACTTC
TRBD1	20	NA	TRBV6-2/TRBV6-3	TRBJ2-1	CASTILRPGGSLGSYNEQFF	TGTGCCAGCACTATATTACGCCCAGGGGGATCCCTCGGCTCCTACAATGAGCAGTTCTTC
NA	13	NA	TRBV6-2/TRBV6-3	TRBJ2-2	CASSYPLEGELFF	TGTGCCAGCAGTTACCCCTTAGAGGGGGAGCTGTTTTTT
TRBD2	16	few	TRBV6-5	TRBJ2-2	CASSYSASGGPGELFF	TGTGCCAGCAGTTACTCGGCTAGCGGGGGACCCGGGGAGCTGTTTTTT
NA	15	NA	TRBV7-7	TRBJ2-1	CASSLGGHSYNEQFF	TGTGCTAGCAGCTTAGGGGGACATTCCTACAATGAGCAGTTCTTC
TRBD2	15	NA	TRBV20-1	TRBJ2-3	CSARSTSGRQDTQYF	TGCAGTGCTAGAAGCACTAGCGGGAGGCAGGATACGCAGTATTTT